This T cell receptor (beta chain) was documented in a study of T-cell reconstitution after alpha-beta-depleted transplantation in children. Whole-study results and caveats: About two months after transplant, alpha-beta T cells reportedly came from several hundred expanded graft clones. T-cell counts and diversity at one year post-transplant came mainly from newly produced T cells. The origin of high day-60 TCRbeta diversity in some patients lay in surviving recipient T cells and thymic progenitors.

About this clonotype itself: What it binds is unknown.

Unique molecular identifiers were used to barcode this TCRbeta library. A single record per CDR3 protein comes from TCRdb applying MiXCR to the PCR reads. In the table there are under 250,000 distinct CDR3 sequences, approximately 17% of which are singletons. Germline lookup yields CDR1 KGHSH and CDR2 LQKENI. Trimming cost V 4 bases and J 6 bases; bases outside gene matches: 21. The CDR3 is made up of 20 amino acids. This sequence joins TRBV18 and TRBJ2-1, with 10 bases aligning to TRBD2. The sample in question was PBMCs, mostly from graft donor cells, obtained 360 days after TCRalphabeta/CD19-depleted stem cell transplant. This TCR was recovered from a male patient between 2 and 10 years old who had a stem cell transplant for acute lymphoblastic leukemia, so the T cells may come from the graft donor. The CDR3 DNA follows: TGTGCCAGCTCACGCGACCGGGACGGAGCTAGCGGGAGTAAAAGCAATGAGCAGTTCTTC. It is translated as CASSRDRDGASGSKSNEQFF.